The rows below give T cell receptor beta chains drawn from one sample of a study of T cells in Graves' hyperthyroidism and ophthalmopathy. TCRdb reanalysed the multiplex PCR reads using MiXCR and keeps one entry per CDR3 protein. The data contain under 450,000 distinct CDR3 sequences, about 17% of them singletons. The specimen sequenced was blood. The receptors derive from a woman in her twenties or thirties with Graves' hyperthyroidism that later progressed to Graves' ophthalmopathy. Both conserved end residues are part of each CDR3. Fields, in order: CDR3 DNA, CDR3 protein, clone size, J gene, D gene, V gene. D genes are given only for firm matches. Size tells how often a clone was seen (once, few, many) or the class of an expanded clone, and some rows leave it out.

DNA: TGCAGTGCTGAGACAGGGCAGTTTTACAATGAGCAGTTCTTC
CDR3: CSAETGQFYNEQFF
size: few
J: TRBJ2-1
D: TRBD1
V: TRBV20-1

DNA: TGTGCCAGCAGATGGGACAGTAGCTCCTACGAGCAGTACTTC
CDR3: CASRWDSSSYEQYF
size: few
J: TRBJ2-7
D: TRBD1
V: TRBV27

DNA: TGTGCCAGCAGCTTGAACCAGGGCTATACTGGCTACACCTTC
CDR3: CASSLNQGYTGYTF
size: few
J: TRBJ1-2
D: NA
V: TRBV5-5

DNA: TGTGCCAGCACCGGAGGGACAGGGGGAACAGATACGCAGTATTTT
CDR3: CASTGGTGGTDTQYF
size: NA
J: TRBJ2-3
D: TRBD1
V: TRBV6-2/TRBV6-3

DNA: TGCAGTGCTAGATCGACCGGACTAGCGGGCCTCTCCTACAATGAGCAGTTCTTC
CDR3: CSARSTGLAGLSYNEQFF
size: many
J: TRBJ2-1
D: TRBD2
V: TRBV20-1

DNA: TGTGCCAGCGGAAAAGGGAGTCATTACGAGCAGTACTTC
CDR3: CASGKGSHYEQYF
size: NA
J: TRBJ2-7
D: NA
V: TRBV9

DNA: TGTGCCAGCAGCTTAGACAGTAAAGAGACCCAGTACTTC
CDR3: CASSLDSKETQYF
size: NA
J: TRBJ2-5
D: NA
V: TRBV5-6

DNA: TGCAGTGCTATAGAGGGACTAGCGTGGGAGACCCAGTACTTC
CDR3: CSAIEGLAWETQYF
size: many
J: TRBJ2-5
D: TRBD2
V: TRBV20-1

DNA: TGTGCCAGCAGCTTCTATCCCGGGGTCTACGAGCAGTACTTC
CDR3: CASSFYPGVYEQYF
size: many
J: TRBJ2-7
D: NA
V: TRBV7-8

DNA: TGTGCCAGCAGGTCAACCGGATCTAATCAGCCCCAGCATTTT
CDR3: CASRSTGSNQPQHF
size: many
J: TRBJ1-5
D: NA
V: TRBV12-3/TRBV12-4

DNA: TGTGCCAGCACCCCGCCGGCAGATACGCAGTATTTT
CDR3: CASTPPADTQYF
size: many
J: TRBJ2-3
D: NA
V: TRBV7-9

DNA: TGCGCCAGCAGCTTCAGCAGGGGGCCGGCCTGGAGAGCCCAGTACTTC
CDR3: CASSFSRGPAWRAQYF
size: NA
J: TRBJ2-5
D: TRBD1
V: TRBV5-1

DNA: TGTGCCAGCAGTGACGGACTCGGGGCAGGGGAGGCCAAAAACATTCAGTACTTC
CDR3: CASSDGLGAGEAKNIQYF
size: many
J: TRBJ2-4
D: NA
V: TRBV25-1

DNA: TGTGCCAGCAGTGACAGGGAGAATTCACCCCTCCACTTT
CDR3: CASSDRENSPLHF
size: many
J: TRBJ1-6
D: NA
V: TRBV6-1

DNA: TGTGCCAGCCCGATGGGGGGCGCGGGAGCTTTTTCCTACGAGCAGTACTTC
CDR3: CASPMGGAGAFSYEQYF
size: many
J: TRBJ2-7
D: NA
V: TRBV28

DNA: TGCAGCGTCTGGGGGGGGGAGGTTGGAGATACGCAGTATTTT
CDR3: CSVWGGEVGDTQYF
size: many
J: TRBJ2-3
D: TRBD2
V: TRBV29-1

DNA: TGCAGCGTTGATTCCCTAGCGGGAGACGATGGCGAGCAGTACTTC
CDR3: CSVDSLAGDDGEQYF
size: many
J: TRBJ2-7
D: TRBD2
V: TRBV29-1

DNA: TGTGCCAGCAGTTACTCGAGTTCCGCGTTGAACAACGAGCAGTACTTC
CDR3: CASSYSSSALNNEQYF
size: NA
J: TRBJ2-7
D: NA
V: TRBV6-5

DNA: TGTGCCAGCAGCCAAGATTTCCTAGCGGGGGGGCAACTTGGGCCCTACGAGCAGTACTTC
CDR3: CASSQDFLAGGQLGPYEQYF
size: NA
J: TRBJ2-7
D: TRBD2
V: TRBV28

DNA: TGTGCCACCAGTGACCCCAGGGCCATATCGGACGAGCAGTACTTC
CDR3: CATSDPRAISDEQYF
size: NA
J: TRBJ2-7
D: NA
V: TRBV24-1

DNA: TGTGCCAGCAGTTTTGGGGCCGCTAATGAAAAACTGTTTTTT
CDR3: CASSFGAANEKLFF
size: NA
J: TRBJ1-4
D: NA
V: TRBV27

DNA: TGTGCCAGCTCACCCGTGGGGAGACGTAAGAACACCGGGGAGCTGTTTTTT
CDR3: CASSPVGRRKNTGELFF
size: NA
J: TRBJ2-2
D: NA
V: TRBV28

DNA: TGTGCCAGCAGTTACAGTGGCTACAACACCGGGGAGCTGTTTTTT
CDR3: CASSYSGYNTGELFF
size: NA
J: TRBJ2-2
D: NA
V: TRBV6-5